Listed below are T cell receptor beta chains from one sample, sequenced in a study of early T cells in non-severe SARS-CoV-2 infection. MiXCR was run by TCRdb on the 5' RACE reads, yielding one entry per CDR3 protein. The sample contains about 61,000 distinct CDR3 sequences, 12% of which appear only once. This specimen consisted of whole blood, obtained at baseline. These receptors were collected from an adult who was a healthcare worker with PCR-confirmed SARS-CoV-2 infection or an uninfected control (not recorded which). The donor label of this sample is uncertain. The CDR3 runs from the conserved cysteine through the conserved F or W. The order of the fields is V gene, J gene, CDR3 protein.

TRBV12-3/TRBV12-4	TRBJ1-5	CASSFRLDRASNQPQHF
TRBV5-1	TRBJ2-1	CASSLGEASEQFF
TRBV11-3	TRBJ2-3	CASSLGSGVTDTQYF
TRBV20-1	TRBJ1-1	CSARTAALGTEAFF
TRBV12-5	TRBJ1-4	CASGHTYQDRPKEKLFF
TRBV2	TRBJ2-4	CASSVQGGIAKNIQYF
TRBV7-3	TRBJ1-1	CASSFGLGDEAFF
TRBV24-1	TRBJ2-5	CATSPPVGEETQYF
TRBV20-1	TRBJ1-6	CSALSGASSYNSPLHF
TRBV6-2/TRBV6-3	TRBJ2-3	CASSPSGGIDTQYF
TRBV20-1	TRBJ2-1	CSASGPRNEQFF
TRBV6-2/TRBV6-3	TRBJ2-2	CASSPGGLATGELFF
TRBV6-5	TRBJ1-3	CASSYRSSSGNTIYF
TRBV2	TRBJ1-3	CASGPFEASENTIYF
TRBV12-3/TRBV12-4	TRBJ2-2	CASSFGVAELFF
TRBV6-5	TRBJ1-3	CASSPPGQNSGNTIYF
TRBV6-5	TRBJ2-1	CASSQDRGGVNEQFF
TRBV13	TRBJ2-5	CASSPWTGSETQYF
TRBV7-9	TRBJ1-3	CASRAPGNTIYF
TRBV7-3	TRBJ1-1	CASSLTQNTEAFF
TRBV10-1	TRBJ1-1	CASSYERDRGYTEAFF
TRBV5-1	TRBJ2-5	CASSRDRGRETQYF
TRBV5-1	TRBJ2-2	CASSLLGNTGELFF
TRBV7-9	TRBJ1-1	CASSLGTGNPAAFF
TRBV9	TRBJ2-3	CASSVESGSPTDTQYF
TRBV5-6	TRBJ1-1	CASSFEAQGNTEAFF
TRBV3-1	TRBJ1-2	CASSQDSISGYGYTF
TRBV9	TRBJ2-2	CASSVPGATTGTGELFF
TRBV20-1	TRBJ2-6	CSASHRPGANVLTF